The T cell receptor (beta chain) described here comes from a study of identical twins. The study's findings and limits: Carriage of fewer insertions was seen in abundant cord blood beta clonotypes, whereas memory repertoires showed none. Where beta out-of-frame sequences were concerned, excess twin sharing was weaker. The same donors were not followed; conclusions instead depended on cross-sectional statistical analysis.

There are many counts of this clonotype. Its antigen remains unknown. From the 5' RACE reads, TCRdb called clonotypes with MiXCR, one entry per CDR3 protein. There are around 670,000 distinct CDR3 sequences in the sample; around 5.7% occur only once, and 1.5% to 2% lies in the top ten. The CDR3 is made up of 13 amino acids. Between the trimmed V and J ends, which lost 6 bases and 4 bases, there was a span of 12 bases. The J gene is TRBJ2-5, the V gene TRBV12-3 or TRBV12-4; the D gene is possibly TRBD1 (6 bases). Material: naive T cells sorted from blood. The receptor's source is a man aged 18 to 30 in good health. In DNA, the CDR3 is TGTGCCAGCAGGAAACTAGGGGGAGAGACCCAGTACTTC. Protein: CASRKLGGETQYF.